The rows below give T cell receptor beta chains drawn from one sample of a study of blood T cell repertoires in COVID-19. The assay was immunoSEQ multiplex PCR, and TCRdb's table has in-frame clones only and misses some. The repertoire consists of fewer than 450,000 clones, with approximately 88% occurring once and the leading ten covering 2% to 2.5%. The specimen was PBMCs or T cells enriched from blood (not recorded which). These receptors were taken from a woman aged 40 to 50 with acute COVID-19. Both conserved end residues are part of each CDR3. A D gene is named only where the DNA matches it firmly.

TRBV19	-	CASSTSLGNYEQYF
TRBV6-9	TRBD1	CASSSGQGGGYTF
TRBV30	-	CASRGWGDEKLFF
TRBV27	TRBD1	CASRHRGPHFSSTDTQYF
TRBV5-1	TRBD2	CASSLGALAGGSEQYF
TRBV6-5	-	CASREDRNQETQYF
TRBV6-1	-	CASSEPGAYEQYF
TRBV3-1/TRBV3-2	-	CASSQDPGEYPRDTEAFF
TRBV5-6	TRBD1	CASSSRTGYNEKLFF
TRBV29-1	-	CSGGSGGSYGYTF
TRBV19	-	CASSIAPRLGATDTQYF
TRBV7-9	-	CASSPKGITTDTQYF
TRBV6-1	-	CASSDIGGNQPQHF
TRBV7-9	TRBD1	CASSTDRVKRELFF
TRBV2	TRBD1	CASSEGGQGLTPLHF
TRBV6-4	TRBD1	CASSGGYGQGRYGYTF
TRBV3-1/TRBV3-2	TRBD2	CASSPSGQETQYF
TRBV19	TRBD1	CASSVTGGDQPQHF
TRBV20-1	TRBD1	CSASSQGANTIYF
TRBV2	TRBD1	CASIFGGQGRNEQFF
TRBV25-1	-	CASSEQTGNYGYTF
TRBV12-5	TRBD1	CASGLVQGQGGNQPQHF
TRBV6-5	-	CASTQSGTDTQYF
TRBV5-1	TRBD2	CASTASGGAYEQYF
TRBV30	TRBD1	CAWRRRDLGTGTQYF
TRBV2	-	CASSNQGDHQPQHF
TRBV11-3	-	CASSLDQAEAFF
TRBV24-1	-	CATSDFAGEETQYF
TRBV5-6	TRBD1	CASSLVTGGDETQYF
TRBV5-8	-	CASSLRAEAFF
TRBV28	TRBD2	CASSAGGASYEQYF
TRBV4-2	-	CASSQDRGYYGYTF
TRBV2	TRBD1	CASRPGTANTGELFF
TRBV6-4	TRBD1	CASLYRSRDRVRRRGLFF
TRBV3-1/TRBV3-2	-	CASSRRQTQETQYF
TRBV24-1	-	CATSTEGDYGYTF
TRBV18	-	CASSPSGWEKLFF
TRBV9	-	CASSVGTRSPLHF
TRBV5-1	-	CASSWAFYNEQFF
TRBV6-5	TRBD1	CASSTPRTGSDEQYF
TRBV5-1	-	CASSLGDRSGNTIYF
TRBV5-8	-	CASSRGQTRRGKNIQYF
TRBV20-1	-	CSARVGGGYTF
TRBV6-1	-	CASSEKGGGPYGYTF
TRBV7-8	-	CASSLSTPRGTDTQYF
TRBV2	-	CASSAGSSRPSRENRPQHF
TRBV5-1	-	CASSFTGSRAFF
TRBV3-1/TRBV3-2	-	CASSLRDGGLNTEAFF
TRBV19	-	CASSMQGSNQPQHF